This T cell receptor (beta chain) was sequenced in a study of blood T cell repertoires in COVID-19 (dated by TCRdb to the early 2020s). With regard to the full study: Samples from collaborators originated in the United States, Italy and Spain and spanned both the acute and convalescent phases of COVID-19. The material from the prospective study consisted of cDNA or gDNA derived from T cells, B-cell-depleted T cells, or PBMCs. The dataset comprised deeply sampled blood TCRbeta repertoires from subjects exposed to, actively infected with, or recovered from COVID-19. The repertoires were released in a freely available public database meant as a resource for research on the immune response to SARS-CoV-2. Samples were obtained from the ongoing ImmuneRACE study (first 160 participants) and from about 1,300 subjects provided by 6 global collaborators. A de-identified subject ID, COVID-19 status, age in years and sex were almost always included in the sample metadata. HLA class I and class II types, where available, came from metadata supplied by the sample provider rather than from assay-based typing.

Whole blood was collected in K2EDTA tubes by collaborating institutions according to the institutions' own protocols. For TCRbeta analysis, collaborators shipped samples as frozen whole blood, isolated PBMCs, or DNA extracted from either of those sample types. The investigation overall reported the following: The quantity of clinical and demographic metadata differed by source and by participant and was supplied without curation.

This clone was recorded at least ten times. Its antigen has not been determined. No clone much larger than this one lies a single base away; base qualities are absent. V drops 5 bases and J drops 1 base, leaving 8 bases in between. CDR1 MNHEY and CDR2 SMNVEV are derived from the germline V gene (reference sequence). The CDR3 holds 13 amino acids from the cysteine to the phenylalanine. The read is trimmed to its CDR3 DNA, 39 bases read in frame from base 1. TCRbeta CDR3 regions were amplified from genomic DNA by means of the immunoSEQ Assay, a bias-controlled multiplex PCR. On the study's bioinformatics: Within the assay, amplification of reference gene primers was used to estimate how many nucleated cells each sample contained. To quantify the absolute abundance of each unique TCRbeta CDR3 rearrangement, sequence reads were collapsed and filtered. For each sample, productive Simpson clonality was calculated as the square root of Simpson's diversity index across productive rearrangements. Entries here come from immuneACCESS through TCRdb and include only in-frame sequences with V and J called. Some clones fail to appear in such tables; in the studies checked, an unresolved V gene covers under half of the shortfall, and the cause of the remainder is unknown. V and J calls and clone size are given by that table; D and trimming were obtained from the DNA. For this sample there are about 120,000 clones; 65% to 90% appear just once. The top ten hold under 13% of the sample.

The origin of this receptor is an elderly man with acute or convalescent COVID-19. Specimen: peripheral blood. Recombination linked TRBV27 to TRBJ1-1; the D segment cannot be called with confidence. This receptor has the CDR3 CASSVWANTEAFF. The nucleotide sequence reads TGTGCCAGCAGTGTTTGGGCGAACACTGAAGCTTTCTTT.